The clone carrying this T cell receptor (beta chain) was counted a single time. What it recognizes is unknown. The sample originates from a study of T cell responses to AZD1222 COVID-19 vaccine. The CDR3 has 15 residues. Germline V gene sequence: CDR1 MGHRA, CDR2 YSYEKL. The V end was cut by 4 bases, the J end by 0 bases, with 12 bases between. Study-wide results and limits: Close to half of spike-specific TCRs reportedly recognize unmutated variant regions. Without day 14 samples, only post-peak T cell repertoires were studied.

Sequencing was performed with immunoSEQ multiplex PCR; in TCRdb, only in-frame clones are kept and a portion is missing. Of 150,000 or so clones listed, 75% to 90% were seen once; the top ten hold around 8%. The rearrangement links TRBV4-1 to TRBJ1-2; a weak D match, TRBD1 (5 bases). The clonotype originates from an adult in good health. The material was peripheral blood, obtained on day 0 of AZD1222 vaccination. DNA for the CDR3: TGCGCCAGCAGCCGTCCCAGGGAATCTAACTATGGCTACACCTTC. Residues: CASSRPRESNYGYTF.